This T cell receptor (beta chain) was captured by sequencing in a study of blood T cell repertoires in COVID-19. Each participant's cohort was designated according to participant-reported clinical history. Germline-derived CDR1 and CDR2 are SGHRS and YFSETQ. The ends were cut back, 0 bases at V and 0 bases at J, with 6 bases in the middle. There are 14 residues in the CDR3. In the source study's methods: Reference gene primer amplification yielded estimated nucleated cell counts. Here immunoSEQ multiplex PCR was the method, and the copy in TCRdb shows in-frame clones only, minus some. D and trimming were read from the DNA, whereas the V and J calls and clone size are those reported in that table. The sample has about 440,000 clones; about 90% are singletons.

The chain combines TRBV5-1 with TRBJ1-2; TRBD1 is a possible D gene (6 bases). The clonotype originates from a woman under 30 with acute COVID-19. The sequenced material came from PBMCs or T cells enriched from blood (not recorded which). DNA of the CDR3: TGCGCCAGCAGCTTGGGGACAGCTAACTATGGCTACACCTTC. Its protein is CASSLGTANYGYTF.